This record looks at one TCR beta chain sequence and its context. Its specificity is not known. Here immunoSEQ multiplex PCR was the method, and the copy in TCRdb shows in-frame clones only, minus some. The sample lists approximately 60,000 clones, 80% to 90% seen once, with 0.38% in the top ten. The source of the sample is a study of OX40 agonist ivuxolimab in advanced cancers. Whole-study results and caveats: Some nonresponders also had low normalized T-cell clonal expansion.

The germline gives CDR1 MNHNY, CDR2 SVGAGI (reference sequence). The CDR3 covers 13 residues. Deletions cut 2 bases from V and 10 bases from J, with 12 bases between. The rearrangement links TRBV6-6 to TRBJ2-1; D possibly corresponds to TRBD2 (5 bases). Sequenced here: CD4+ or CD8+ T cells sorted from blood, sampled in a trial of the OX40 agonist ivuxolimab. This clonotype was sampled from an adult with an advanced solid tumor such as melanoma, head and neck, liver or kidney cancer. The CDR3 is CASSYPGVREQFF. DNA of the CDR3: TGTGCCAGCAGTTACCCCGGGGTTCGGGAGCAGTTCTTC.